The sequence of this TCR beta chain was determined in a study of blood T cell repertoires in COVID-19. Study-level background: Both acute and convalescent COVID-19 samples were obtained from the United States, Italy and Spain. The analysed material was cDNA or gDNA that came from T cells, B-cell-depleted T cells, or PBMCs.

In the source study's methods: The authors estimated nucleated cell counts from reference gene primer amplification. Here immunoSEQ multiplex PCR was the method, and the copy in TCRdb shows in-frame clones only, minus some. V, J and clone size reflect that table, while D and trimming were determined from the DNA. Of a few hundred thousand clones detected, roughly 91% appear once; the ten largest clones hold about 1.7%. Seattle patient enrollment occurred during active infection, with longitudinal follow-up thereafter. V shed 5 bases and J 5 bases; nucleotides not matched to a gene: 5. CDR1 is KGHSH and CDR2 is LQKENI in the germline V gene. The CDR3 is made up of 13 amino acids.

The sequence derives from a woman aged 25 to 39 with COVID-19, enrolled during active disease. Sequenced material: peripheral blood. The chain uses TRBV18 and TRBJ2-5; TRBD1 matches at 7 bases. The CDR3 region has the DNA TGTGCCAGCTCAACAGGGGAATGGGAGACCCAGTACTTC. Translated: CASSTGEWETQYF.